A single sample is the source of the 30 T cell receptor beta chains below, sequenced in a study of identical twins. TCRdb processed the 5' RACE reads anew with MiXCR; each CDR3 protein has one entry. The table includes about 890,000 distinct CDR3 sequences, more than 9% detected once. These same data were also listed under a study on yellow fever vaccine responses in identical twins.

Input material: PBMCs. The receptors derive from a woman aged 18-35 years in good health.

This clonotype was counted only a few times. This rearrangement joins TRBV13 to TRBJ2-4; D possibly corresponds to TRBD2 (6 bases). Germline V gene data show CDR1 as PRHDT and CDR2 as FYEKMQ (reference sequence). V shed 4 bases and J shed 5 bases, with 12 bases lying between them. The CDR3 sequence is 14 residues long. The CDR3 DNA reads as TGTGCCAGCAGCTCGTTGGGGGGTCAAAACATTCAGTACTTC. Protein sequence: CASSSLGGQNIQYF.

In its sample, this clonotype was seen a few times. The chain employs TRBV28 and TRBJ2-1, with D possibly matching TRBD2 (6 bases). The CDR3 loop spans 16 amino acids. Per germline, CDR1 MDHEN and CDR2 SYDVKM. V lost 4 bases to trimming and J lost 8 bases, with 21 bases between them. The CDR3 sequence is CASSSHHAGTNDEQFF. The CDR3 DNA sequence: TGTGCCAGCAGTTCCCATCACGCGGGAACGAACGATGAGCAGTTCTTC. The entire variable domain, with the rest obtained from reference TRBV28 and TRBJ2-1, is as follows: DVKVTQSSRYLVKRTGEKVFLECVQDMDHENMFWYRQDPGLGLRLIYFSYDVKMKEKGDIPEGYSVSREKKERFSLILESASTNQTSMYLCASSSHHAGTNDEQFFGPGTRLTVL.

This clonotype appeared many times. The gene calls are TRBV12-3 or TRBV12-4 and TRBJ2-5; TRBD1 or TRBD2 may be the D gene (6 bases each). The CDR3 sequence is 14 residues long. V lost 1 base, J lost 5 bases, and 11 bases lay in between. The CDR3 loop reads CASSLVTGRETQYF. CDR3 DNA sequence: TGTGCCAGCAGTTTAGTTACAGGGAGGGAGACCCAGTACTTC.

V and J are TRBV4-1 and TRBJ2-7; 11 positions agree with TRBD2. V lost 3 bases to trimming and J lost 2 bases; unmatched junction nucleotides: 3. The germline V gene encodes CDR1 MGHRA and CDR2 YSYEKL. The length of the CDR3 is 15 residues. The CDR3 region has the DNA TGCGCCAGCAGCCATAGACTAGCGGGACCCTACGAGCAGTACTTC. This gives the protein CASSHRLAGPYEQYF.

CDR3 coding DNA: TGCAGTGCTGAGGGACAGGGGGAATATACGCAGTATTTT. Encoded protein: CSAEGQGEYTQYF. This chain links TRBV20-1 with TRBJ2-3; 11 bases line up with TRBD1. The V gene's germline CDR1 is DFQATT and CDR2 SNEGSKA (reference sequence). J gave up 7 bases and V 5 bases, and 5 bases lay outside the gene matches. The CDR3 has 13 amino acids.

The V and J genes are TRBV5-1 and TRBJ2-5, with D maybe TRBD2 (6 bases). V shed 6 bases and J shed 5 bases, with 17 bases lying between them. CDR1 SGHRS and CDR2 YFSETQ come from the germline V gene. The CDR3 contains 14 residues. The CDR3 nucleotides read TGCGCCAGCAAACTCGGCGGGATACCTGAGACCCAGTACTTC. Amino acid sequence: CASKLGGIPETQYF.

This clonotype appeared a few times. The chain recombines TRBV11-2 with TRBJ2-1, with 7 bases matching TRBD1. J was trimmed by 0 bases and V by 0 bases; bases with no gene match: 11. Germline V gene lookup returns CDR1 SGHAT and CDR2 FQNNGV. CDR3 size: 19 residues. The CDR3 coding sequence is TGTGCCAGCAGCTTAGACCCTCGACAGGGTGGAAGCTCCTACAATGAGCAGTTCTTC. This encodes CASSLDPRQGGSSYNEQFF.

This clonotype was seen a few times. For the CDR3, the DNA is TGTGCCAGCACCCCCCTCTACGGGAGTAAGTACGAGCAGTACTTC. Protein product: CASTPLYGSKYEQYF. The V gene is TRBV27, the J gene TRBJ2-7; a weak D match, TRBD2 (6 bases). The CDR3 consists of 15 residues. CDR1 MNHEY and CDR2 SMNVEV come from the germline V gene (reference sequence). Trimming shortened V by 7 bases and J by 4 bases, and 20 bases separated the two germline ends.

There are a few counts of this clonotype. The chain combines TRBV6-6 with TRBJ1-1; possibly TRBD1 for D (5 bases). Germline V gene sequence: CDR1 MNHNY, CDR2 SVGAGI (reference sequence). The CDR3 totals 12 residues. Trimming cost V 3 bases and J 9 bases, with 11 bases left between them. The CDR3 coding sequence is TGTGCCAGCAGTTATCGGGGGGAACAAGCTTTCTTT. This gives the protein CASSYRGEQAFF.

This clonotype was observed a few times. The gene calls are TRBV4-1 and TRBJ2-5; D is unclear. V dropped 0 bases and J dropped 1 base, with 9 bases sitting between them. This CDR3 comprises 15 residues. Germline CDR1 reads MGHRA; CDR2 reads YSYEKL. The CDR3 DNA follows: TGCGCCAGCAGCCAAGAATGGGGAATCCAAGAGACCCAGTACTTC. Residues: CASSQEWGIQETQYF.

The count of this clonotype is one. This may be a read error: a much more frequent sequence differs by one nucleotide. The J gene is TRBJ2-7, the V gene TRBV5-1, with 7 nucleotides matching TRBD1. CDR3 length equals 15 residues. With 1 base clipped from V and 1 base from J, the junction kept 5 bases outside the gene matches. Germline lookup yields CDR1 SGHRS and CDR2 YFSETQ. The CDR3 nucleotides are TGCGCCAGCAGCTTGAGAGGGACAGAATCCTACGAGCAGTACTTC. This encodes CASSLRGTESYEQYF.

This chain links TRBV6-1 with TRBJ1-5; D is possibly TRBD1 (6 bases). CDR1 and CDR2 from the germline V gene are MNHNS and SASEGT. Trimming shortened V by 8 bases and J by 3 bases, and 11 bases separated the two germline ends. The CDR3 sequence is 13 residues long. The chain's CDR3 is CASQGQHNQPQHF. The CDR3 nucleotides read TGTGCCAGCCAAGGACAGCACAATCAGCCCCAGCATTTT.

This clonotype was counted a few times. V is TRBV29-1 and J is TRBJ2-7; the D is unclear. Trimming pared 2 bases from V and 2 bases from J, leaving 10 bases between. The CDR3 is 13 amino acids. Germline-derived CDR1 and CDR2 are SQVTM and ANQGSEA. Written as DNA, the CDR3 is TGCAGCGTTGAATCCGCAGAAGCCTACGAGCAGTACTTC. Translated, it gives CSVESAEAYEQYF.

The chain carries TRBV3-1 and TRBJ2-3, with D perhaps TRBD1 (7 bases). Trimming pared 1 base from V and 1 base from J, leaving 15 bases between. Germline CDR1 reads LGHDT; CDR2 reads YNNKEL (reference sequence). This CDR3 is built from 17 residues. This CDR3 is CASSQGLGGRGTDTQYF. In DNA form, the CDR3 reads TGTGCCAGCAGCCAAGGACTAGGGGGCAGGGGCACAGATACGCAGTATTTT.

This clonotype came up many times. V is TRBV28 and J is TRBJ2-4, with TRBD1 matching over 7 bases. Germline V gene sequence: CDR1 MDHEN, CDR2 SYDVKM. CDR3 length: 14 residues. V was pared by 8 bases and J by 6 bases, with 10 bases of the junction left unmatched. The CDR3: CASSADRAGNIQYF. The CDR3 DNA is TGTGCCAGCTCGGCCGACAGGGCGGGAAACATTCAGTACTTC.

This clonotype was counted between two and nine times. The chain uses TRBV19 and TRBJ1-5, with 7 bases matching TRBD1. The germline gives CDR1 LNHDA, CDR2 SQIVND (reference sequence). The CDR3 spans 15 residues. V shed 7 bases, J shed 1 base, and the junction held 7 bases outside the gene matches. CDR3 nucleotides: TGTGCCAGTAAACGACAGGGAGAGAGCAATCAGCCCCAGCATTTT. The encoded protein is CASKRQGESNQPQHF.

The chain links TRBV12-3 or TRBV12-4 to TRBJ2-5; D is possibly TRBD2 (6 bases). CDR3 length equals 15 residues. V was shortened by 3 bases and J by 5 bases, with 16 bases between the two germline ends. CDR3 coding DNA: TGTGCCAGCAGTTTTCCCCAGGGCGGGACTGAGACCCAGTACTTC. As protein: CASSFPQGGTETQYF.

The chain links TRBV4-1 to TRBJ2-3; the D gene is possibly TRBD1 (5 bases). V was clipped by 4 bases and J by 2 bases, with 13 bases between them. The CDR3 contains 15 residues. Germline CDR1 reads MGHRA; CDR2 reads YSYEKL. The DNA of the CDR3 is TGCGCCAGCAGCCCGGGCTGGGGCTACACAGATACGCAGTATTTT. Amino acid sequence: CASSPGWGYTDTQYF.

Comments on this clonotype: Since a much larger clone is just one base distant, this may be a read error. V usage is TRBV15 and J usage is TRBJ2-3, with D perhaps matching TRBD1 (6 bases). V dropped 0 bases and J dropped 2 bases, with 12 bases sitting between them. From germline, CDR1 is LNHNV and CDR2 YYDKDF (reference sequence). This CDR3 spans 16 amino acids. The CDR3 nucleotides are TGTGCCACCAGCAGAGATCTTCAGGGGAACACAGATACGCAGTATTTT. This encodes CATSRDLQGNTDTQYF.

This clonotype was found a few times. The rearrangement joins TRBV7-2 to TRBJ2-1, with 7 positions matching TRBD1. Germline lookup yields CDR1 SGHTA and CDR2 FQGNSA. Trimming removed 4 bases from V and 3 bases from J; junction bases left unmatched: 9. This CDR3 is built from 16 residues. The CDR3 here is CASSSRQGPVYNEQFF. The DNA of the CDR3 is TGTGCCAGCAGCTCCCGACAGGGTCCCGTCTACAATGAGCAGTTCTTC. The full variable domain, rest sourced from reference TRBV7-2 and TRBJ2-1, is GAGVSQSPSNKVTEKGKDVELRCDPISGHTALYWYRQSLGQGLEFLIYFQGNSAPDKSGLPSDRFSAERTGGSVSTLTIQRTQQEDSAVYLCASSSRQGPVYNEQFFGPGTRLTVL.

In its sample, this clonotype was seen many times. V is TRBV15 and J is TRBJ2-7, with 9 bases that match TRBD1. The CDR3 contains 13 residues. J was trimmed by 3 bases and V by 4 bases; bases with no gene match: 1. The germline gives CDR1 LNHNV, CDR2 YYDKDF (reference sequence). CDR3 coding DNA: TGTGCCACCAGCAAGGGACAGGGCTACGAGCAGTACTTC. Translation gives CATSKGQGYEQYF. Drawing the rest from reference TRBV15 and TRBJ2-7, the complete variable domain is DAMVIQNPRYQVTQFGKPVTLSCSQTLNHNVMYWYQQKSSQAPKLLFHYYDKDFNNEADTPDNFQSRRPNTSFCFLDIRSPGLGDTAMYLCATSKGQGYEQYFGPGTRLTVT.

The chain is built from TRBV6-5 and TRBJ2-2; no firm D call. Germline V lookup: CDR1 MNHEY, CDR2 SVGAGI. This CDR3 is 14 amino acids long. Trimming took off 1 base at V and 7 bases at J, with 10 bases between the two ends. CDR3 region: CASSYYTAVGELFF. The CDR3 DNA reads as TGTGCCAGCAGTTACTATACGGCGGTCGGGGAGCTGTTTTTT.

This rearrangement joins TRBV12-3 or TRBV12-4 to TRBJ2-1; TRBD2 matches 9 bases. The ends lost 3 bases at V and 8 bases at J; junction bases unmatched: 8. This CDR3 comprises 15 residues. CDR3 loop: CASSFRGRGGDEQFF. The CDR3 DNA sequence: TGTGCCAGCAGTTTTCGCGGGAGGGGGGGTGATGAGCAGTTCTTC.

This clonotype was counted between two and nine times. The J gene is TRBJ2-1, the V gene TRBV10-3; D is uncertain. V lost 2 bases, J lost 4 bases, and 9 bases lay in between. Germline CDR1 reads ENHRY; CDR2 reads SYGVKD. The CDR3 covers 14 residues. Here the CDR3 DNA reads TGTGCCATCAGTGAGGTCCCCCGATACAATGAGCAGTTCTTC. As protein: CAISEVPRYNEQFF.

The chain uses TRBV11-2 and TRBJ1-6; 7 bases line up with TRBD1. Germline V lookup: CDR1 SGHAT, CDR2 FQNNGV. Trimming at V came to 1 base and at J to 5 bases, leaving 2 bases not matched to a gene. The CDR3 length is 15 residues. The CDR3 sequence: CASSLGDRNNSPLHF. The CDR3 coding sequence is TGTGCCAGCAGCTTAGGGGACAGAAATAATTCACCCCTCCACTTT.

In its sample, this clonotype was seen a few times. The chain couples TRBV12-3 or TRBV12-4 to TRBJ2-2, with 14 bases fitting TRBD2. V shed 5 bases and J 3 bases; nucleotides not matched to a gene: 5. CDR3 length equals 17 residues. CDR3 region: CASSRRGLAGDTGELFF. Here the CDR3 DNA reads TGTGCCAGCAGTCGAAGGGGACTAGCGGGAGACACCGGGGAGCTGTTTTTT.

The chain couples TRBV14 to TRBJ2-5, with D possibly being TRBD1 or TRBD2 (6 bases each). This CDR3 contains 19 residues. Trimming left V 0 bases short and J 2 bases short, with 22 bases between. Germline CDR1 SGHDN, CDR2 FVKESK. CDR3 sequence reads: CASSQDLGGTTRPQETQYF. For the CDR3, the DNA is TGTGCCAGCAGCCAAGATTTAGGGGGGACGACGAGACCTCAAGAGACCCAGTACTTC.

This clonotype has a handful of counts. The chain is built from TRBV6-2 or TRBV6-3 and TRBJ2-7; tentatively, D is TRBD2 (6 bases). The CDR3 contains 14 residues. V was pared by 3 bases and J by 3 bases, with 12 bases between. Germline V gives CDR1 MNHEY, CDR2 SVGEGT. The CDR3, as DNA: TGTGCCAGCAGTTATGATGGGGGACTCTACGAGCAGTACGTC. The encoded protein is CASSYDGGLYEQYV.

This chain connects TRBV5-1 to TRBJ2-2; no clear D gene. Between the trimmed V and J ends, which lost 1 base and 6 bases, there was a span of 16 bases. Germline assignment: CDR1 SGHRS and CDR2 YFSETQ. The CDR3 sequence is 16 residues long. The CDR3 nucleotides read TGCGCCAGCAGCTTGCAGGCTCCGATAATCCCCGGGGAGCTGTTTTTT. Protein: CASSLQAPIIPGELFF.

The genes are TRBV5-1 and TRBJ2-5; D gene uncertain. Germline-derived CDR1 and CDR2 are SGHRS and YFSETQ. The germline V and J ends were trimmed by 5 bases and 2 bases, with 19 bases remaining between them. CDR3 length: 16 residues. The CDR3 protein is CASSRGKPGLQETQYF. In nucleotides, the CDR3 is TGCGCCAGCAGTCGTGGAAAACCGGGCCTTCAAGAGACCCAGTACTTC.